These T cell receptor beta chains were read from a single sample in a study of T cell changes during pregnancy in multiple sclerosis. TCRdb's copy holds only in-frame clones and misses some; the assay was immunoSEQ multiplex PCR. This table holds fewer than 85,000 clones, roughly 92% found once. Source: peripheral blood, taken in the third trimester of pregnancy. These receptors originate from a female donor in good health, enrolled as a control in a pregnancy study. Each CDR3 is given with its conserved first and last residue. Each record gives: CDR3 protein, CDR3 DNA, V gene, J gene, clone size, D gene, CDR3 length. A D gene is named only where the DNA matches it firmly. Part of the rows lack a size; the others show once, few, many or a class for expanded clones.

CDR3: CATSEQSDYNEQFF
DNA: TGTGCCACCAGTGAACAGTCCGATTACAATGAGCAGTTCTTC
V: TRBV15
J: TRBJ2-1
size: -
D: -
length: 14

CDR3: CASSLSGDSNQPQHF
DNA: TGCGCCAGCAGCTTGTCAGGGGATAGCAATCAGCCCCAGCATTTT
V: TRBV5-1
J: TRBJ1-5
size: -
D: -
length: 15

CDR3: CASSLGSGGDTEAFF
DNA: TGTGCCAGCAGCTTGGGGTCAGGGGGAGACACTGAAGCTTTCTTT
V: TRBV5-5
J: TRBJ1-1
size: -
D: TRBD1
length: 15

CDR3: CAIRRTSGGSGDTQYF
DNA: TGTGCCATCAGACGGACTAGCGGGGGCTCGGGAGATACGCAGTATTTT
V: TRBV10-3
J: TRBJ2-3
size: -
D: TRBD2
length: 16

CDR3: CASSPQPNSPLHF
DNA: TGTGCCAGCTCACCACAGCCCAATTCACCCCTCCACTTT
V: TRBV18
J: TRBJ1-6
size: few
D: -
length: 13

CDR3: CASKAGGMDEQYF
DNA: TGTGCCAGCAAAGCAGGGGGTATGGACGAGCAGTACTTC
V: TRBV27
J: TRBJ2-7
size: -
D: TRBD1
length: 13

CDR3: CASLEGDAYNEQFF
DNA: TGTGCCAGCTTGGAAGGGGATGCCTACAATGAGCAGTTCTTC
V: TRBV28
J: TRBJ2-1
size: -
D: -
length: 14

CDR3: CASRHPSGDQFF
DNA: TGTGCCAGCAGACACCCTAGCGGGGACCAGTTCTTC
V: TRBV5-4
J: TRBJ2-1
size: -
D: TRBD2
length: 12

CDR3: CASSIGQGITGELFF
DNA: TGTGCCAGTAGTATTGGACAGGGTATCACCGGGGAGCTGTTTTTT
V: TRBV19
J: TRBJ2-2
size: -
D: TRBD1
length: 15

CDR3: CASSIRAGLETQYF
DNA: TGTGCCAGTAGTATAAGGGCAGGGCTGGAGACCCAGTACTTC
V: TRBV19
J: TRBJ2-5
size: -
D: -
length: 14

CDR3: CASSTRLDGELFF
DNA: TGTGCCAGCAGCACTCGACTAGACGGGGAGCTGTTTTTT
V: TRBV9
J: TRBJ2-2
size: -
D: -
length: 13

CDR3: CSVEIQPGYEQYF
DNA: TGCAGCGTTGAAATACAGCCCGGATACGAGCAGTACTTC
V: TRBV29-1
J: TRBJ2-7
size: -
D: -
length: 13

CDR3: CAWRTGGRAVLFSGANVLTF
DNA: TGTGCCTGGAGAACCGGGGGGAGGGCTGTGCTATTCTCTGGGGCCAACGTCCTGACTTTC
V: TRBV30
J: TRBJ2-6
size: few
D: TRBD2
length: 20

CDR3: CASSQDRTGFSPLHF
DNA: TGCGCCAGCAGCCAAGATCGTACGGGGTTCTCACCCCTCCACTTT
V: TRBV4-3
J: TRBJ1-6
size: -
D: -
length: 15

CDR3: CASSEGQVINSPLHF
DNA: TGTGCCAGCAGTGAGGGACAGGTTATTAATTCACCCCTCCACTTT
V: TRBV6-1
J: TRBJ1-6
size: -
D: TRBD1
length: 15

CDR3: CASSLLGVDGYTF
DNA: TGTGCCAGCAGCTTATTAGGGGTGGATGGCTACACCTTC
V: TRBV7-2
J: TRBJ1-2
size: once
D: -
length: 13

CDR3: CSIWGGSNEQFF
DNA: TGCAGCATTTGGGGTGGGAGTAATGAGCAGTTCTTC
V: TRBV29-1
J: TRBJ2-1
size: once
D: -
length: 12

CDR3: CASSLGLKGEQYF
DNA: TGTGCCAGCAGCTTAGGGCTAAAGGGGGAGCAGTACTTC
V: TRBV11-3
J: TRBJ2-7
size: -
D: -
length: 13

CDR3: CASTLSLRAGELFF
DNA: TGTGCCAGTACCCTCTCCCTCAGGGCTGGGGAGCTGTTTTTT
V: TRBV19
J: TRBJ2-2
size: -
D: -
length: 14

CDR3: CASSLGQVADTQYF
DNA: TGCGCCAGCAGCCTTGGACAGGTAGCAGATACGCAGTATTTT
V: TRBV5-1
J: TRBJ2-3
size: -
D: TRBD1
length: 14

CDR3: CATSRVPTSGSWNEQFF
DNA: TGTGCCACCAGCAGGGTACCGACTAGCGGGAGTTGGAATGAGCAGTTCTTC
V: TRBV15
J: TRBJ2-1
size: -
D: TRBD2
length: 17

CDR3: CASSLFREYNSPLHF
DNA: TGTGCCAGCAGTTTATTTAGGGAGTATAATTCACCCCTCCACTTT
V: TRBV27
J: TRBJ1-6
size: -
D: -
length: 15

CDR3: CASRQSGTGITSGYYEQYF
DNA: TGTGCCAGTAGGCAATCCGGGACAGGGATCACTTCTGGATACTACGAGCAGTACTTC
V: TRBV19
J: TRBJ2-7
size: -
D: TRBD1
length: 19

CDR3: CASSMGLLPYEQYF
DNA: TGTGCCAGCAGCATGGGACTCCTGCCCTACGAGCAGTACTTC
V: TRBV5-4
J: TRBJ2-7
size: -
D: -
length: 14

CDR3: CSVQSMNTEAFF
DNA: TGCAGCGTTCAATCTATGAACACTGAAGCTTTCTTT
V: TRBV29-1
J: TRBJ1-1
size: few
D: -
length: 12

CDR3: CASSVPWEETQYF
DNA: TGTGCCAGCAGTGTACCTTGGGAGGAGACCCAGTACTTC
V: TRBV6-1
J: TRBJ2-5
size: -
D: -
length: 13

CDR3: CASSVLTSGRALPDTQYF
DNA: TGTGCCAGCAGCGTTCTAACTAGCGGGAGGGCCCTCCCAGATACGCAGTATTTT
V: TRBV9
J: TRBJ2-3
size: -
D: TRBD2
length: 18

CDR3: CASSERADDSPLHF
DNA: TGTGCCAGCAGCGAGAGGGCAGATGATTCACCCCTCCACTTT
V: TRBV9
J: TRBJ1-6
size: -
D: -
length: 14

CDR3: CASSGASIHNEQFF
DNA: TGTGCCAGCAGCGGGGCCTCAATCCACAATGAGCAGTTCTTC
V: TRBV9
J: TRBJ2-1
size: -
D: -
length: 14

CDR3: CASSLGTSGTSTDTQYF
DNA: TGCGCCAGCAGCTTGGGTACTAGCGGAACTAGCACAGATACGCAGTATTTT
V: TRBV5-1
J: TRBJ2-3
size: once
D: TRBD2
length: 17

CDR3: CASSSRSGNSYEQYF
DNA: TGTGCCAGTAGTTCCAGGTCCGGAAACTCCTACGAGCAGTACTTC
V: TRBV19
J: TRBJ2-7
size: -
D: -
length: 15

CDR3: CASRKTDPVNTEAFF
DNA: TGTGCCAGCAGAAAAACAGACCCAGTGAACACTGAAGCTTTCTTT
V: TRBV7-9
J: TRBJ1-1
size: once
D: -
length: 15

CDR3: CASSPTGGGNTIYF
DNA: TGTGCCAGCAGCCCGACAGGGGGTGGAAACACCATATATTTT
V: TRBV28
J: TRBJ1-3
size: -
D: TRBD1
length: 14

CDR3: CAWSALGGRGEKLFF
DNA: TGTGCCTGGAGTGCCTTAGGAGGGAGGGGGGAAAAACTGTTTTTT
V: TRBV30
J: TRBJ1-4
size: -
D: -
length: 15

CDR3: CASSQYLAGGQVASYNEQFF
DNA: TGTGCCAGCAGCCAGTACCTAGCGGGGGGGCAGGTGGCCTCCTACAATGAGCAGTTCTTC
V: TRBV14
J: TRBJ2-1
size: -
D: TRBD2
length: 20

CDR3: CSVRTKQAQYF
DNA: TGCAGCGTTCGGACCAAACAGGCGCAGTATTTT
V: TRBV29-1
J: TRBJ2-3
size: -
D: -
length: 11

CDR3: CASKMDRASNQPQHF
DNA: TGTGCCAGCAAGATGGACAGGGCTAGCAATCAGCCCCAGCATTTT
V: TRBV2
J: TRBJ1-5
size: once
D: TRBD1
length: 15

CDR3: CASSPSRDFYEQYF
DNA: TGTGCCAGCAGCCCGTCCCGGGACTTCTACGAGCAGTACTTC
V: TRBV7-8
J: TRBJ2-7
size: -
D: -
length: 14

CDR3: CASEALELEAFF
DNA: TGTGCCAGCGAAGCCCTAGAATTGGAAGCTTTCTTT
V: TRBV14
J: TRBJ1-1
size: -
D: -
length: 12

CDR3: CASSLDGTGSYEQYF
DNA: TGTGCCAGCAGCTTGGACGGGACAGGCTCCTACGAGCAGTACTTC
V: TRBV5-5
J: TRBJ2-7
size: -
D: TRBD1
length: 15

CDR3: CASRRARSYNEQFF
DNA: TGTGCCAGCAGGCGGGCCCGCTCCTACAATGAGCAGTTCTTC
V: TRBV27
J: TRBJ2-1
size: once
D: -
length: 14

CDR3: CASSLRTGRGEAFF
DNA: TGTGCCAGCAGCTTACGGACAGGGAGAGGTGAAGCTTTCTTT
V: TRBV7-8
J: TRBJ1-1
size: -
D: TRBD1
length: 14

CDR3: CASSLAPRLAGGTDTQYF
DNA: TGTGCCAGCAGTCTCGCGCCCCGACTAGCGGGGGGAACAGATACGCAGTATTTT
V: TRBV27
J: TRBJ2-3
size: -
D: TRBD2
length: 18

CDR3: CASGTGYNEQFF
DNA: TGTGCTAGTGGTACGGGATACAATGAGCAGTTCTTC
V: TRBV12-5
J: TRBJ2-1
size: -
D: -
length: 12

CDR3: CASSSLKREGRNEQFF
DNA: TGTGCCAGCAGCTCACTGAAGCGGGAGGGCCGGAATGAGCAGTTCTTC
V: TRBV11-2
J: TRBJ2-1
size: -
D: TRBD2
length: 16

CDR3: CASSSRTGTNEKLFF
DNA: TGTGCCAGTAGCAGCCGGACAGGAACTAATGAAAAACTGTTTTTT
V: TRBV19
J: TRBJ1-4
size: once
D: TRBD1
length: 15

CDR3: CASSSTQGRDEQYF
DNA: TGTGCCAGCAGCTCAACCCAGGGTCGGGACGAGCAGTACTTC
V: TRBV5-6
J: TRBJ2-7
size: -
D: -
length: 14

CDR3: CASSSGTVNTEAFF
DNA: TGTGCCAGCAGTTCGGGGACAGTGAACACTGAAGCTTTCTTT
V: TRBV28
J: TRBJ1-1
size: -
D: TRBD1
length: 14